This T cell receptor (beta chain) was found in a study of shared clonotypes between healthy human individuals. The study, taken as a whole, reports: Only blood underwent sampling, and tissue repertoires likely differ. For naive CD4 cells, 4% to 6% of clonotypes were shared across a handful of donors.

Positively selected for CCR7, the CD45RO-negative cells used as naive CD8 cells excluded terminally differentiated effector memory CD45RA+ cells. DNA at approximately 200 ng, tens of thousands of T cell genomes, went into sorted-subset replicate PCRs. Sequencing used immunoSEQ multiplex PCR; TCRdb keeps in-frame clones, though not all of them. The data contain 1.5 million to 2.5 million clones, approximately 95% of them singletons. The CDR3 totals 15 residues. V lost 0 bases and J lost 4, with 14 bases in between. Germline-derived CDR1 and CDR2 are SGHRS and YFSETQ. This clone was counted a single time. The target antigen is unknown.

V usage is TRBV5-1 and J usage is TRBJ2-7; D gene uncertain. This receptor was identified in a man aged 18 to 30 in good health. Material: naive CD8+ T cells sorted from blood. The DNA of the CDR3 is TGCGCCAGCAGCTTGGATGGGCCCGGCTTATACGAGCAGTACTTC. The encoded protein is CASSLDGPGLYEQYF.